Presented here are 27 T cell receptor beta chains from one specimen sequenced in a study of cytomegalovirus exposure and HLA in healthy donors (dated by TCRdb to about 2017). Library creation used the immunoSEQ multiplex PCR assay. For the multiplex PCR, a mixture combining 60 forward primers for TCR Vbeta segments and 13 reverse primers for TCR Jbeta segments was used. TCRdb re-hosts the immuneACCESS table, in-frame sequences only. Its copies lack some clones; in the studies checked, an unresolved V gene accounts for under half of them, and the cause for the rest is not known. The sample contains about 130,000 clones, 78% of them found a single time. The ten largest clones represent roughly 1.5% of the sample. Sequencing input: PBMCs. The origin of the receptors is a female donor in good health and CMV-seronegative.

This chain connects TRBV2 to TRBJ1-1, with D unclear. The V end lost 3 bases, the J end lost 1 base, and 9 bases lay between the germline ends. Germline V gives CDR1 SNHLY, CDR2 FYNNEI. The CDR3 length is 14 residues. The CDR3 bases are TGTGCCAGCAGTGACGGGGTTCGGAACACTGAAGCTTTCTTT. Translating gives CASSDGVRNTEAFF.

This clone was counted a single time. V and J are TRBV7-2 and TRBJ2-7; D gene uncertain. CDR3 length: 13 residues. Trimming removed 2 bases from V and 4 bases from J, with 9 bases in between. Germline loops: CDR1 SGHTA, CDR2 FQGNSA. This CDR3 reads CASSLSTPYEQYF. The DNA of the CDR3 is TGTGCCAGCAGCTTATCCACACCTTACGAGCAGTACTTC.

This clone was detected a few times. The gene calls are TRBV19 and TRBJ2-1; no clear D. V was shortened by 4 bases and J by 5 bases, with 3 bases between the two germline ends. Germline CDR1 reads LNHDA; CDR2 reads SQIVND (reference sequence). The CDR3 extends over 11 amino acids. CDR3 in amino acids: CASSRDNEQFF. For the CDR3, the DNA is TGTGCCAGTAGTAGAGACAATGAGCAGTTCTTC. The full variable domain, completed using reference TRBV19 and TRBJ2-1, is DGGITQSPKYLFRKEGQNVTLSCEQNLNHDAMYWYRQDPGQGLRLIYYSQIVNDFQKGDIAEGYSVSREKKESFPLTVTSAQKNPTAFYLCASSRDNEQFFGPGTRLTVL.

J is TRBJ1-1 and V is TRBV2; D perhaps matches TRBD1 (6 bases). The germline gives CDR1 SNHLY, CDR2 FYNNEI. Trimming took 7 bases from V and 1 from J, leaving 16 bases between them. The CDR3 length is 15 residues. DNA for the CDR3: TGTGCCAGCAACGACCGGCGAGGGGGGAACACTGAAGCTTTCTTT. Protein sequence: CASNDRRGGNTEAFF.

The chain links TRBV13 to TRBJ1-1; the D gene is possibly TRBD1 (6 bases). Trimming removed 5 bases at V and 1 base at J, with 20 bases between. This CDR3 is 17 amino acids long. Per the germline V gene, CDR1 is PRHDT and CDR2 is FYEKMQ (reference sequence). The CDR3: CASSRVGGWGKNTEAFF. The DNA of the CDR3 is TGTGCCAGCAGCCGAGTAGGGGGTTGGGGGAAGAACACTGAAGCTTTCTTT.

The CDR3 DNA reads TGTGCCATCCGGAGCACAGATACGCAGTATTTT. This codes for CAIRSTDTQYF. V gene TRBV27 combines with J gene TRBJ2-3, with D hard to call. V lost 10 bases, J lost 0 bases, and 5 bases lay in between. The CDR3 runs to 11 residues. Germline V gene lookup returns CDR1 MNHEY and CDR2 SMNVEV (reference sequence).

The V call is TRBV6-5, the J call TRBJ1-6, with 7 positions matching TRBD1. Germline V gene lookup returns CDR1 MNHEY and CDR2 SVGAGI. V lost 2 bases, J lost 5 bases, and 3 bases stayed unmatched. The CDR3 has 15 amino acids. The CDR3 DNA is TGTGCCAGCAGTTACGGGACAGCCAATAATTCACCCCTCCACTTT. It encodes CASSYGTANNSPLHF.

The J gene is TRBJ2-3, the V gene TRBV5-1; 8 bases map to TRBD1. The CDR3 has 14 amino acids. CDR1 is SGHRS, CDR2 YFSETQ, per germline. V lost 5 bases to trimming and J lost 3 bases; unmatched junction nucleotides: 5. The CDR3 is CASRGQGSTDTQYF. In DNA, the CDR3 is TGCGCCAGCAGAGGACAGGGAAGTACAGATACGCAGTATTTT.

This clone has a handful of counts. The chain links TRBV7-9 to TRBJ2-7; D remains unclear. V was trimmed by 3 bases and J by 4 bases, leaving 7 bases between them. Germline lookup yields CDR1 SEHNR and CDR2 FQNEAQ (reference sequence). The CDR3 spans 12 residues. Here the CDR3 DNA reads TGTGCCAGCAGCTTGGAGAAATACGAGCAGTACTTC. Its protein is CASSLEKYEQYF. The complete variable domain, with remaining parts taken from reference TRBV7-9 and TRBJ2-7, reads DTGVSQNPRHKITKRGQNVTFRCDPISEHNRLYWYRQTLGQGPEFLTYFQNEAQLEKSRLLSDRFSAERPKGSFSTLEIQRTEQGDSAMYLCASSLEKYEQYFGPGTRLTVT.

This chain uses TRBV7-7 with TRBJ2-2, with 9 bases lining up with TRBD2. Germline V gene sequence: CDR1 SSHAT, CDR2 FNYEAQ (reference sequence). This CDR3 has 16 residues. The ends lost 2 bases at V and 7 bases at J; junction bases unmatched: 8. The CDR3 bases are TGTGCCAGCAGCTTATCCGGCGGGAGGGGCCACGGGGAGCTGTTTTTT. As protein: CASSLSGGRGHGELFF.

This chain uses TRBV4-2 with TRBJ2-1, with D possibly TRBD1 on 5 matching bases. Trimming removed 0 bases at V and 4 bases at J, with 10 bases between. In germline, CDR1 is LGHNA, CDR2 YNFKEQ. This CDR3 contains 15 residues. CDR3 protein: CASSQERGWYNEQFF. CDR3 nucleotides: TGTGCCAGCAGCCAAGAAAGGGGTTGGTACAATGAGCAGTTCTTC.

This chain connects TRBV6-5 to TRBJ2-2; possibly TRBD1 for D (7 bases). This CDR3 has 14 residues. V was trimmed by 8 bases and J by 3 bases, leaving 13 bases between them. The germline CDR1 and CDR2 sequences are MNHEY and SVGAGI. CDR3 DNA sequence: TGTGCCAGCCGGCGGGACAGATACACCGGGGAGCTGTTTTTT. Amino acid sequence: CASRRDRYTGELFF.

J is TRBJ2-7 and V is TRBV6-4; tentative D call: TRBD1 (5 bases). The V gene's germline CDR1 is MRHNA and CDR2 SNTAGT. This CDR3 contains 15 residues. The V gene lost 2 bases and the J gene lost 2 bases, with 13 bases spanning the gap. DNA for the CDR3: TGTGCCAGCAGTGACACGTCAGGGTCCCCCTACGAGCAGTACTTC. Translating it yields CASSDTSGSPYEQYF.

This clone was observed a single time. V usage is TRBV7-3 and J usage is TRBJ1-2; tentative D call: TRBD1 (5 bases). This CDR3 spans 12 amino acids. Germline V lookup: CDR1 SGHTA, CDR2 FQGTGA. V shed 5 bases and J shed 8 bases, with 12 bases lying between them. The CDR3 coding sequence is TGTGCCAGCAGCCCAACGGGGGGAGGCTACACCTTC. As protein: CASSPTGGGYTF.

The chain combines TRBV6-6 with TRBJ2-1; 12 bases match TRBD2. The CDR3 runs 16 residues. CDR1 is MNHNY and CDR2 is SVGAGI in the germline V gene (reference sequence). V lost 5 bases to trimming and J lost 5 bases; unmatched junction nucleotides: 7. CDR3 sequence (DNA): TGTGCCAGCAGTGGGGGGACTAGCGGGCCAAACAATGAGCAGTTCTTC. It specifies CASSGGTSGPNNEQFF.

V usage is TRBV5-1 and J usage is TRBJ1-1; 8 bases map to TRBD1. The germline V gene encodes CDR1 SGHRS and CDR2 YFSETQ. This CDR3 comprises 15 residues. Losses at the gene ends were 1 base for V and 2 bases for J; bases not matched to a gene: 4. CDR3 residues: CASSLRQGPNTEAFF. The DNA for the CDR3 is TGCGCCAGCAGCTTGCGACAGGGGCCTAACACTGAAGCTTTCTTT.

The chain uses TRBV4-3 and TRBJ1-4; TRBD1 agrees at 7 bases. V lost 0 bases, J lost 0 bases, and 7 bases stayed unmatched. The CDR3 covers 18 residues. Germline V CDR1 and CDR2: LGHNA, YSLEER. The CDR3 DNA reads TGCGCCAGCAGCCAAGATTACAGGGGTGCCGCAACTAATGAAAAACTGTTTTTT. It encodes CASSQDYRGAATNEKLFF.

V is TRBV30 and J is TRBJ2-2; D gene uncertain. Trimming cost V 0 bases and J 7 bases, with 9 bases left between them. The germline gives CDR1 GTSNPN, CDR2 SVGIG (reference sequence). The CDR3 totals 13 residues. CDR3 bases: TGTGCCTGGAGTGTAAATCAGGACGGGGAGCTGTTTTTT. Translation: CAWSVNQDGELFF.

The CDR3 DNA reads as TGTGCCATCAGTACGCCCACAAAAACGGGGGGGATTGGCTACACCTTC. Its translation: CAISTPTKTGGIGYTF. The chain recombines TRBV10-3 with TRBJ1-2, with D possibly being TRBD1 (5 bases). This CDR3 comprises 16 residues. Deletions cut 5 bases from V and 7 bases from J, with 23 bases between. Germline V gene sequence: CDR1 ENHRY, CDR2 SYGVKD.

The rearrangement uses TRBV2 and TRBJ2-1; 10 bases fit TRBD2. The CDR3 spans 16 residues. V dropped 1 base and J dropped 4; count of bases not matched to a gene: 4. Germline CDR1 is SNHLY and CDR2 is FYNNEI. The CDR3 is CASSEGGLAVYNEQFF. The CDR3, as DNA: TGTGCCAGCAGTGAAGGTGGACTAGCGGTTTACAATGAGCAGTTCTTC.

About this clone itself: Relative to the germline gene, one junction end is altered; a read error may explain this. V is TRBV7-9 and J is TRBJ2-3; TRBD1 aligns across 12 bases. The CDR3 runs 15 residues. Germline CDR1 and CDR2: SEHNR and FQNEAQ (reference sequence). The CDR3 nucleotides are TGTTCCAGCACCCCGGGACAGGGGGCCGCAGATACGCAGTATTTT. Its protein is CSSTPGQGAADTQYF.

The gene calls are TRBV15 and TRBJ2-2, with 13 bases matching TRBD2. The junction had 4 bases not matched to a gene; V was cut back by 1 base and J by 5 bases. CDR1 LNHNV and CDR2 YYDKDF come from the germline V gene (reference sequence). The CDR3 length is 17 residues. This chain's CDR3 is CATSRAWTSGRTGELFF. As DNA, the CDR3 is TGTGCCACCAGCAGAGCTTGGACTAGCGGGAGAACCGGGGAGCTGTTTTTT.

This chain uses TRBV5-6 with TRBJ2-7; TRBD2 is a possible D gene (6 bases). Germline CDR1 is SGHDT and CDR2 is YYEEEE. Trimming pared 4 bases from V and 6 bases from J, leaving 17 bases between. The CDR3 is made up of 14 amino acids. CDR3 residues: CASSRPWGVSEQYF. The CDR3 nucleotides are TGTGCCAGCAGCAGGCCATGGGGGGTTAGCGAGCAGTACTTC.

The chain employs TRBV25-1 and TRBJ2-3; 9 bases map to TRBD2. The germline CDR1 and CDR2 sequences are MGHDK and SYGVNS. V was pared by 3 bases and J by 0 bases, with 4 bases of the junction left unmatched. The CDR3 consists of 16 residues. The CDR3 sequence is CASSEGGRVSTDTQYF. CDR3 nucleotides: TGTGCCAGCAGTGAGGGCGGGAGGGTTAGCACAGATACGCAGTATTTT.

The chain employs TRBV6-1 and TRBJ2-3, with 8 positions matching TRBD2. V lost 7 bases, J lost 5 bases, and 5 bases stayed unmatched. Germline values: CDR1 MNHNS, CDR2 SASEGT. The CDR3 contains 13 residues. DNA for the CDR3: TGTGCCAGCAATAGGCTAGCGGGAGATACGCAGTATTTT. It codes for CASNRLAGDTQYF.

The V call is TRBV7-9, the J call TRBJ2-1; the match to TRBD2 covers 7 bases. This CDR3 region has 14 residues. Germline CDR1 SEHNR, CDR2 FQNEAQ (reference sequence). V lost 11 bases, J lost 10 bases, and 17 bases stayed unmatched. The CDR3 is CAGLGTRSQDEQFF. Written as DNA, the CDR3 is TGTGCCGGACTAGGTACTAGGTCTCAAGACGAGCAGTTCTTC.

V usage is TRBV5-1 and J usage is TRBJ2-1; TRBD1 might be the D (5 bases). CDR1 is SGHRS, CDR2 YFSETQ, per germline. The CDR3 covers 15 residues. Trimming removed 6 bases from V and 1 base from J, with 14 bases in between. DNA for the CDR3: TGCGCCAGCACCACAGGTAGTACTTCCTACAATGAGCAGTTCTTC. Protein sequence: CASTTGSTSYNEQFF. Full variable domain (outside the CDR3, taken from reference TRBV5-1 and TRBJ2-1): KAGVTQTPRYLIKTRGQQVTLSCSPISGHRSVSWYQQTPGQGLQFLFEYFSETQRNKGNFPGRFSGRQFSNSRSEMNVSTLELGDSALYLCASTTGSTSYNEQFFGPGTRLTVL.